These 17 T cell receptor beta chains share one sample of origin, sequenced in a study of cytomegalovirus exposure and HLA in healthy donors. With 60 Vbeta and 13 Jbeta primers, the PCR was carried out. Data came from immunoSEQ multiplex PCR; TCRdb stores just in-frame clones and leaves some out. The sample gives fewer than 350,000 clones, approximately 90% of which show up once; around 2.1% is in the top ten. Sequenced material: PBMCs. The receptors were gathered from a woman aged 18-29 years in good health and CMV-seronegative.

The chain has TRBV19 and TRBJ1-2, with D perhaps matching TRBD1 (5 bases). The germline V gene has CDR1 LNHDA and CDR2 SQIVND (reference sequence). The V end was cut by 3 bases, the J end by 0 bases, with 11 bases between. The CDR3 is 15 residues long. The CDR3 spells CASSMRQGTNYGYTF. The CDR3 DNA reads TGTGCCAGTAGTATGAGGCAGGGCACTAACTATGGCTACACCTTC.

The chain employs TRBV7-7 and TRBJ2-1; 7 bases match TRBD1. Germline CDR1 is SSHAT and CDR2 is FNYEAQ (reference sequence). The ends lost 6 bases at V and 6 bases at J; junction bases unmatched: 11. This CDR3 region has 15 residues. CDR3 DNA sequence: TGTGCCAGCAGGAGGACAGGCCGAGGCCTCAATGAGCAGTTCTTC. Translation gives CASRRTGRGLNEQFF.

J is TRBJ1-5 and V is TRBV2, with 8 bases lining up with TRBD1. The germline CDR1 and CDR2 sequences are SNHLY and FYNNEI. V was clipped by 6 bases and J by 9 bases; unmatched bases: 10. CDR3 length: 14 amino acids. In DNA form, the CDR3 reads TGTGCCAGCAGCGGGACAGGCCCTACGGGGCCCCAGCATTTT. This gives the protein CASSGTGPTGPQHF.

The CDR3 DNA reads as TGTGCCATCAGTGTTTTAGTAGACAGGGAGCACTATGGCTACACCTTC. Amino acid sequence: CAISVLVDREHYGYTF. The chain carries TRBV10-3 and TRBJ1-2; 7 bases are a match to TRBD1. Looked up from germline, CDR1 is ENHRY and CDR2 is SYGVKD. After removal of 4 bases from V and 3 bases from J, the junction contained 11 bases not matched to a gene. CDR3 length: 16 residues.

This sequence joins TRBV7-6 and TRBJ1-2, with TRBD1 matching over 7 bases. V dropped 2 bases and J dropped 7; count of bases not matched to a gene: 4. There are 13 residues in the CDR3. In germline, CDR1 is SGHVS, CDR2 FNYEAQ. In DNA, the CDR3 is TGTGCCAGCAGCTTATTACAGGGGTCTGGCTACACCTTC. As protein: CASSLLQGSGYTF. Together with reference TRBV7-6 and TRBJ1-2, the CDR3 gives the full variable domain: GAGVSQSPRYKVTKRGQDVALRCDPISGHVSLYWYRQALGQGPEFLTYFNYEAQQDKSGLPNDRFSAERPEGSISTLTIQRTEQRDSAMYRCASSLLQGSGYTFGSGTRLTVV.

Concerning this clone: Other nucleotide sequences from this sample produce the same CDR3. This chain uses TRBV5-1 with TRBJ2-5; weak D call: TRBD2 (6 bases). CDR3 size: 13 residues. Germline V gives CDR1 SGHRS, CDR2 YFSETQ. V shed 4 bases and J shed 2 bases, with 9 bases lying between them. The CDR3 region has the DNA TGCGCCAGCAGCCTGGGACTGCAAGAGACCCAGTACTTC. This encodes CASSLGLQETQYF.

The chain recombines TRBV10-1 with TRBJ1-1, with D hard to call. Per germline, CDR1 WNHNN and CDR2 SYGVQD (reference sequence). V was clipped by 0 bases and J by 6 bases, with 11 bases between them. This CDR3 has 14 amino acids. This chain's CDR3 is CASSESNSVAEAFF. The CDR3, as DNA: TGCGCCAGCAGTGAGTCGAATTCGGTAGCTGAAGCTTTCTTT.

The rearrangement uses TRBV5-6 and TRBJ2-1; maybe TRBD1 (5 bases). CDR3 length: 12 residues. Germline values: CDR1 SGHDT, CDR2 YYEEEE. V lost 1 base to trimming and J lost 8 bases, with 7 bases between them. The CDR3 loop reads CASSLQGHEQFF. The CDR3 region has the DNA TGTGCCAGCAGCTTGCAGGGCCATGAGCAGTTCTTC.

V is TRBV7-8 and J is TRBJ2-5; D is undetermined. The CDR3 length is 12 residues. V lost 5 bases and J lost 1, with 5 bases in between. Germline V gene sequence: CDR1 SGHVS, CDR2 FQNEAQ. The CDR3 here is CASSPSQETQYF. The CDR3, as DNA: TGTGCCAGCAGCCCCAGCCAAGAGACCCAGTACTTC. Looking up the rest from reference TRBV7-8 and TRBJ2-5 gives the full variable domain: GAGVSQSPRYKVAKRGQDVALRCDPISGHVSLFWYQQALGQGPEFLTYFQNEAQLDKSGLPSDRFFAERPEGSVSTLKIQRTQQEDSAVYLCASSPSQETQYFGPGTRLLVL.

CDR3 nucleotides: TGTGCCTGGAGTGGACAGGGGGTTCAGCCCCAGCATTTT. This gives the protein CAWSGQGVQPQHF. The chain has TRBV30 and TRBJ1-5; the match to TRBD1 covers 9 bases. V shed 1 base, J shed 6 bases, and the junction held 1 base outside the gene matches. The germline gives CDR1 GTSNPN, CDR2 SVGIG (reference sequence). This CDR3 is built from 13 residues.

V and J are TRBV27 and TRBJ2-3, with TRBD2 identical over 12 bases. The V gene end was trimmed by 4 bases and the J gene end by 3 bases; junction bases not matched to a gene: 5. Germline assignment: CDR1 MNHEY and CDR2 SMNVEV (reference sequence). This CDR3 is built from 16 residues. Here the CDR3 reads CASSSASGGGTDTQYF. CDR3 in DNA: TGTGCCAGCAGTTCGGCTAGCGGGGGGGGGACAGATACGCAGTATTTT.

The chain couples TRBV7-8 to TRBJ1-1, with D hard to call. V was trimmed by 3 bases and J by 5 bases, leaving 19 bases between them. CDR3 length: 16 residues. Looked up from germline, CDR1 is SGHVS and CDR2 is FQNEAQ. CDR3 bases: TGTGCCAGCAGCTTCCCGAGGGTGATGTCGGTTACTGAAGCTTTCTTT. Protein: CASSFPRVMSVTEAFF.

The V and J genes are TRBV29-1 and TRBJ2-1; 14 bases align to TRBD2. Germline loops: CDR1 SQVTM, CDR2 ANQGSEA. The ends lost 4 bases at V and 9 bases at J; junction bases unmatched: 8. The CDR3 is made up of 15 amino acids. CDR3 region: CSVGTSGGPLVEQFF. CDR3 bases: TGCAGCGTTGGGACTAGCGGGGGGCCCCTAGTTGAGCAGTTCTTC.

CDR3: CASSLSSGVGFGYTF. The CDR3, as DNA: TGCGCCAGCAGCTTGTCTAGCGGAGTGGGCTTCGGCTACACCTTC. The rearrangement uses TRBV5-1 and TRBJ1-2; D remains unclear. CDR1 and CDR2 from the germline V gene are SGHRS and YFSETQ. The CDR3 sequence is 15 residues long. V was shortened by 1 base and J by 8 bases, with 18 bases between the two germline ends.

The chain recombines TRBV7-8 with TRBJ2-1; D might be TRBD2 (6 bases). Germline V gene sequence: CDR1 SGHVS, CDR2 FQNEAQ. V was shortened by 1 base and J by 2 bases, with 9 bases between the two germline ends. The CDR3 covers 15 residues. The CDR3 loop reads CASSLEWGAYNEQFF. CDR3 coding DNA: TGTGCCAGCAGCTTAGAGTGGGGGGCCTACAATGAGCAGTTCTTC.

V usage is TRBV9 and J usage is TRBJ2-7, with D perhaps TRBD1 (6 bases). Germline V CDR1 and CDR2: SGDLS, YYNGEE. Trimming pared 0 bases from V and 6 bases from J, leaving 10 bases between. This CDR3 contains 13 residues. CDR3 in DNA: TGTGCCAGCAGCGTAGTTAAAGGGGGCGAGCAGTACTTC. The encoded protein is CASSVVKGGEQYF.

This clone was recorded only once. CDR3 loop: CAISTGTGRDTQYF. CDR3 coding DNA: TGTGCCATCAGTACCGGGACAGGGCGAGATACGCAGTATTTT. The gene calls are TRBV10-3 and TRBJ2-3, with 9 positions matching TRBD1. After removal of 5 bases from V and 5 bases from J, the junction contained 5 bases not matched to a gene. CDR3 length: 14 residues. The germline gives CDR1 ENHRY, CDR2 SYGVKD.